The rows below give T cell receptor beta chains drawn from one sample of a study of T-cell memory formation after mild COVID-19. TCRdb independently ran MiXCR on the 5' RACE reads; one entry per CDR3 protein. The repertoire includes approximately 410,000 distinct CDR3 sequences, less than 25% of them detected once, and around 13% sits in the top ten. Sequenced sample: PBMCs or a T cell subset sorted from them (not recorded which). These receptor sequences come from an adult woman who had mild COVID-19 (a few samples of this study predate the infection). Cell type and time point are not known. Both conserved end residues are part of each CDR3. The D gene is left open where the match is weak. Size tells how often a clone was seen (once, few, many) or the class of an expanded clone, and some rows leave it out.

cdr3_length	v_call	d_call	clone_size	j_call	cdr3_aa	cdr3_nt
18	TRBV21-1	NA	NA	TRBJ2-7	CASSKERTSGVSSYEQYF	TGTGCCAGCAGCAAAGAAAGGACTAGCGGGGTAAGCTCCTACGAGCAGTACTTC
12	TRBV14	NA	few	TRBJ2-7	CASSQDWYEQYF	TGTGCCAGCAGCCAAGATTGGTACGAGCAGTACTTC
15	TRBV9	TRBD1	few	TRBJ1-5	CASSRKTGFNQPQHF	TGTGCCAGCAGCAGAAAGACAGGGTTCAATCAGCCCCAGCATTTT
15	TRBV27	TRBD1	few	TRBJ2-5	CASSLGVQGAETQYF	TGTGCCAGCAGTTTAGGTGTACAGGGGGCAGAGACCCAGTACTTC
14	TRBV20-1	NA	NA	TRBJ1-6	CSARPGVENSPLHF	TGCAGTGCTAGACCCGGGGTGGAGAATTCACCCCTCCACTTT
12	TRBV20-1	NA	NA	TRBJ2-7	CSASGGGSEQYF	TGCAGTGCTAGCGGAGGGGGCAGCGAGCAGTACTTC
14	TRBV5-1	TRBD1	NA	TRBJ2-7	CASSYGTGAEEQYF	TGCGCCAGCAGCTACGGGACAGGGGCGGAGGAGCAGTACTTC
14	TRBV7-3	NA	NA	TRBJ2-7	CASSLGLGSYEQYF	TGTGCCAGCAGCTTGGGGTTGGGGTCCTACGAGCAGTACTTC
15	TRBV7-2	TRBD2	few	TRBJ2-3	CASSPTSGTKDTQYF	TGTGCCAGCAGCCCTACTAGCGGGACAAAAGATACGCAGTATTTT
12	TRBV10-3	NA	NA	TRBJ2-3	CAISLNSDTQYF	TGTGCCATCAGTTTAAATTCAGATACGCAGTATTTT
15	TRBV15	TRBD2	few	TRBJ2-3	CATSRGKAGTDTQYF	TGTGCCACCAGCAGAGGAAAAGCGGGGACAGATACGCAGTATTTT
16	TRBV30	TRBD2	once	TRBJ2-7	CAWSEGLAGGIIKQYF	TGTGCCTGGAGCGAAGGACTAGCGGGGGGTATTATAAAGCAGTACTTC
14	TRBV5-1	NA	many	TRBJ2-5	CASSERTDQETQYF	TGCGCCAGCAGCGAGAGGACAGACCAAGAGACCCAGTACTTC
17	TRBV24-1	TRBD2	few	TRBJ2-3	CATSDQGLAGVPDTQYF	TGTGCCACCAGTGATCAGGGACTAGCGGGAGTCCCAGATACGCAGTATTTT
16	TRBV11-3	NA	NA	TRBJ2-7	CASSPRGGTETYEQYF	TGTGCCAGCAGCCCCCGAGGCGGGACAGAGACCTACGAGCAGTACTTC
15	TRBV7-6	TRBD1	few	TRBJ1-2	CASSPRDRGFYGYTF	TGTGCCAGCAGCCCGAGGGACAGGGGCTTCTATGGCTACACCTTC
15	TRBV9	TRBD2	few	TRBJ2-1	CASSVTSGGINEQFF	TGTGCCAGCAGCGTAACCAGCGGGGGGATCAATGAGCAGTTCTTC
16	TRBV9	NA	NA	TRBJ2-6	CASSPRQVSGANVLTF	TGTGCCAGCAGCCCCCGACAGGTTTCTGGGGCCAACGTCCTGACTTTC
16	TRBV5-6	TRBD2	NA	TRBJ2-7	CASSLGLAGNSYEQYF	TGTGCCAGCAGCCTGGGACTAGCGGGGAATTCCTACGAGCAGTACTTC
15	TRBV5-8	NA	few	TRBJ2-1	CASSLRGLEVHEQFF	TGTGCCAGCAGCTTGAGGGGCCTCGAGGTCCATGAGCAGTTCTTC
16	TRBV20-1	TRBD2	NA	TRBJ2-7	CSASRASGSVYSEQYF	TGCAGTGCTAGTCGGGCTAGCGGGAGTGTGTATTCCGAGCAGTACTTC
13	TRBV7-9	TRBD2	few	TRBJ2-1	CASSLSGSHEQFF	TGTGCCAGCAGCTTAAGCGGGAGCCATGAGCAGTTCTTC
14	TRBV20-1	NA	few	TRBJ2-1	CSARNPRIYNEQFF	TGCAGTGCTAGAAACCCACGGATCTACAATGAGCAGTTCTTC
18	TRBV5-1	TRBD2	few	TRBJ2-7	CASQDRLAGGPGSYEQYF	TGCGCCAGCCAAGACCGACTAGCGGGAGGGCCAGGGTCCTACGAGCAGTACTTC
15	TRBV20-1	TRBD2	NA	TRBJ2-1	CSARDVVAGYNEQFF	TGCAGTGCTAGAGATGTAGTAGCGGGCTACAATGAGCAGTTCTTC
15	TRBV29-1	NA	few	TRBJ2-1	CSAGVSEATYNEQFF	TGCAGCGCCGGGGTATCAGAGGCGACCTACAATGAGCAGTTCTTC
12	TRBV29-1	NA	few	TRBJ2-5	CSVGTALETQYF	TGCAGCGTCGGGACCGCTCTCGAGACCCAGTACTTC
14	TRBV2	TRBD1	few	TRBJ1-4	CASNGQGALEKLFF	TGTGCCAGCAATGGACAGGGGGCTCTTGAAAAACTGTTTTTT
16	TRBV12-3/TRBV12-4	NA	many	TRBJ2-6	CASSSESGTGANVLTF	TGTGCCAGCAGTTCCGAGTCCGGTACCGGGGCCAACGTCCTGACTTTC
18	TRBV9	TRBD2	NA	TRBJ2-5	CASSVGGLASLMTETQYF	TGTGCCAGCAGCGTAGGGGGACTAGCGTCCCTAATGACGGAGACCCAGTACTTC
13	TRBV9	NA	few	TRBJ2-7	CASSVGASGEQYF	TGTGCCAGCAGCGTAGGGGCGAGTGGAGAGCAGTACTTC
15	TRBV5-8	NA	few	TRBJ1-1	CASRFGWQTNTEAFF	TGTGCCAGCAGATTCGGCTGGCAGACGAACACTGAAGCTTTCTTT
16	TRBV7-3	NA	few	TRBJ2-3	CASSLGLTISTDTQYF	TGTGCCAGCAGCTTGGGTTTGACTATCTCCACAGATACGCAGTATTTT
16	TRBV5-1	NA	NA	TRBJ2-3	CASSPESRESPDTQYF	TGCGCCAGCAGCCCCGAAAGCCGGGAGTCACCAGATACGCAGTATTTT
12	TRBV20-1	NA	few	TRBJ2-3	CSAPTGGNTQYF	TGCAGTGCTCCGACAGGTGGAAATACGCAGTATTTT
17	TRBV20-1	TRBD2	few	TRBJ2-1	CSARGLAGADLYNEQFF	TGCAGTGCTAGAGGTCTAGCGGGAGCCGACCTTTACAATGAGCAGTTCTTC
14	TRBV4-1	NA	NA	TRBJ1-1	CASLPVQGGTEAFF	TGCGCCAGCCTCCCGGTCCAGGGTGGCACTGAAGCTTTCTTT
15	TRBV12-3/TRBV12-4	TRBD1	NA	TRBJ2-5	CASSSGQGFWETQYF	TGTGCCAGCAGTTCGGGACAGGGCTTTTGGGAGACCCAGTACTTC
15	TRBV6-6	NA	NA	TRBJ1-5	CASVYGGGSNQPQHF	TGTGCCAGCGTCTACGGGGGAGGAAGCAATCAGCCCCAGCATTTT
16	TRBV7-2	NA	NA	TRBJ1-3	CASSLTDTYSGNTIYF	TGTGCCAGCAGCCTGACAGACACTTACTCTGGAAACACCATATATTTT
15	TRBV12-3/TRBV12-4	NA	NA	TRBJ1-6	CASSLASGASSPLHF	TGTGCCAGCAGTTTAGCGTCAGGGGCCAGTTCACCCCTCCACTTT
14	TRBV5-1	NA	NA	TRBJ1-1	CASSLEGFYTEAFF	TGCGCCAGCAGCTTGGAGGGGTTTTACACTGAAGCTTTCTTT
15	TRBV5-1	NA	NA	TRBJ1-2	CASSLGRAPLDGYTF	TGCGCCAGCAGCTTGGGACGGGCTCCTTTGGATGGCTACACCTTC
16	TRBV6-6	TRBD1	few	TRBJ2-7	CASRKPPGQGGDEQYF	TGTGCCAGCAGAAAGCCCCCGGGACAGGGTGGTGACGAGCAGTACTTC
14	TRBV25-1	TRBD1	few	TRBJ1-2	CASSEIDRADGYTF	TGTGCCAGCAGTGAAATCGACAGGGCGGACGGCTACACCTTC
16	TRBV4-2	NA	NA	TRBJ1-5	CASSQDPGGRGQPQHF	TGTGCCAGCAGCCAAGATCCCGGGGGCCGGGGACAGCCCCAGCATTTT
13	TRBV9	NA	few	TRBJ1-1	CASSVATGAEAFF	TGTGCCAGCAGCGTAGCCACGGGAGCGGAGGCTTTCTTT
14	TRBV5-1	NA	few	TRBJ2-1	CASSFLVAPNEQFF	TGCGCCAGCAGCTTCCTAGTTGCCCCTAATGAGCAGTTCTTC
18	TRBV20-1	TRBD2	NA	TRBJ2-1	CSARGEASGRGGYNEQFF	TGCAGTGCTAGAGGCGAGGCTAGCGGGAGGGGGGGTTACAATGAGCAGTTCTTC
12	TRBV25-1	NA	NA	TRBJ1-4	CASSEYGEKLFF	TGTGCCAGCAGTGAATACGGCGAAAAACTGTTTTTT